Following are 15 T cell receptor beta chains from one sample sequenced in a study of cytomegalovirus exposure and HLA in healthy donors (dated 2017 in TCRdb). The library came from the immunoSEQ multiplex PCR assay. For the multiplex PCR, a mixture combining 60 forward primers for TCR Vbeta segments and 13 reverse primers for TCR Jbeta segments was used. This immuneACCESS table, as held by TCRdb, lists in-frame sequences with V and J called but not all clones. Of the missing ones, under half trace to an unresolved V gene in checked studies; the others have no known cause. This sample is represented by about 130,000 clones; approximately 80% of them were singletons. Clones ranked in the top ten supply around 3% of the sample. Sequenced input: PBMCs. The receptors originated from a boy younger than 10 in good health and CMV-seronegative.

The rearrangement joins TRBV7-9 to TRBJ1-1, with 8 positions matching TRBD1. This CDR3 has 17 amino acids. Trimming at V came to 6 bases and at J to 0 bases, leaving 12 bases not matched to a gene. Germline assignment: CDR1 SEHNR and CDR2 FQNEAQ (reference sequence). The CDR3 is CASRKDREGVMNTEAFF. CDR3 DNA sequence: TGTGCCAGCAGAAAGGACAGGGAGGGAGTAATGAACACTGAAGCTTTCTTT.

This clone was seen only a few times. The V gene is TRBV5-8, the J gene TRBJ1-6, with a weak D call TRBD1 (5 bases). The CDR3 runs to 14 residues. Germline values: CDR1 SGHTS, CDR2 YDEGEE. The V and J ends lost 1 base and 5 bases respectively, with 7 bases between them. CDR3 nucleotides: TGTGCCAGCAGCTTGCCGGGGGATAATTCACCCCTCCACTTT. It specifies CASSLPGDNSPLHF.

The chain joins TRBV7-2 to TRBJ2-2; TRBD1 matches 7 bases. After removal of 0 bases from V and 7 bases from J, the junction contained 8 bases not matched to a gene. This CDR3 has 16 amino acids. Germline V gene data show CDR1 as SGHTA and CDR2 as FQGNSA. The CDR3 DNA sequence: TGTGCCAGCAGCTTAGCAGGGGGCAGAAAGGGCGGGGAGCTGTTTTTT. Residues: CASSLAGGRKGGELFF.

Only a few counts were recorded for this clone. This chain uses TRBV9 with TRBJ2-7, with TRBD1 matching over 9 bases. From germline, CDR1 is SGDLS and CDR2 YYNGEE. The ends lost 4 bases at V and 7 bases at J; junction bases unmatched: 12. This CDR3 contains 15 residues. In DNA, the CDR3 is TGTGCCAGCAGCCCCCTGAACAGGGGGCAAAGTGAGCAGTACTTC. Residues: CASSPLNRGQSEQYF.

This chain links TRBV7-9 with TRBJ1-3, with 7 bases matching TRBD1. Germline-derived CDR1 and CDR2 are SEHNR and FQNEAQ (reference sequence). There are 15 residues in the CDR3. The trim removed 0 bases at V and 4 bases at J, leaving 3 bases unmatched. CDR3 sequence: CASSLAQGVGNTIYF. The DNA for the CDR3 is TGTGCCAGCAGCTTAGCCCAGGGGGTAGGAAACACCATATATTTT.

The chain recombines TRBV11-2 with TRBJ2-5; the D is unclear. The germline V gene encodes CDR1 SGHAT and CDR2 FQNNGV. Trimming pared 1 base from V and 5 bases from J, leaving 5 bases between. There are 12 residues in the CDR3. CDR3 coding DNA: TGTGCCAGCAGCTTAGGCAGGGAGACCCAGTACTTC. It codes for CASSLGRETQYF.

The chain uses TRBV5-6 and TRBJ2-4; 8 nucleotides agree with TRBD1. The CDR3 is 14 residues long. With V trimmed by 4 bases and J by 8 bases, 8 bases remained unmatched. Germline V gene sequence: CDR1 SGHDT, CDR2 YYEEEE. CDR3 protein: CASSPTGAVDIQYF. The CDR3 region has the DNA TGTGCCAGCAGCCCGACAGGGGCGGTAGACATTCAGTACTTC.

The chain uses TRBV6-1 and TRBJ2-7, with TRBD2 matching over 8 bases. Unmatched junction bases numbered 9, after V lost 7 bases and J lost 4 bases. There are 14 residues in the CDR3. Germline-derived CDR1 and CDR2 are MNHNS and SASEGT. The CDR3 DNA reads TGTGCCAGCACCCCGGGGGGGGCGGAATACGAGCAGTACTTC. The encoded protein is CASTPGGAEYEQYF.

The chain is built from TRBV19 and TRBJ1-1, with D hard to call. Trimming stripped 3 bases from V and 0 bases from J, with 8 bases between. CDR1 is LNHDA, CDR2 SQIVND, per germline (reference sequence). The CDR3 is 14 residues long. The CDR3 DNA is TGTGCCAGTAGTATCCGGGGTTTGAACACTGAAGCTTTCTTT. Translating gives CASSIRGLNTEAFF.

The rearrangement uses TRBV9 and TRBJ2-1, with TRBD2 matching 8 bases. Germline V gene data show CDR1 as SGDLS and CDR2 as YYNGEE. The CDR3 contains 16 residues. Unmatched junction bases numbered 10, after V lost 0 bases and J lost 8 bases. The CDR3 sequence: CASSVGFQRGKYEQFF. The CDR3 DNA follows: TGTGCCAGCAGCGTAGGGTTCCAGCGGGGGAAATATGAGCAGTTCTTC.

This clone has a single count. The chain links TRBV29-1 to TRBJ1-1; D is ambiguous. There are 12 residues in the CDR3. V lost 7 bases and J 6 bases, leaving 15 bases between the germline ends. Per germline, CDR1 SQVTM and CDR2 ANQGSEA. The CDR3, as DNA: TGCAGCGCCCAGTTCGACGAGGCTGAAGCTTTCTTT. Translated: CSAQFDEAEAFF.

The chain is built from TRBV12-5 and TRBJ1-1; TRBD1 matches 7 bases. The V and J ends lost 0 bases and 5 bases, in that order; junction bases with no gene match: 6. The CDR3 is made up of 15 amino acids. CDR1 and CDR2 from the germline V gene are LGHNT and FRNRAP. The CDR3: CASGLVIGGWTEAFF. As DNA, the CDR3 is TGTGCTAGTGGTTTGGTTATAGGGGGCTGGACTGAAGCTTTCTTT.

The V and J genes are TRBV4-3 and TRBJ2-7; the D gene is possibly TRBD2 (5 bases). V was trimmed by 1 base and J by 6 bases, leaving 13 bases between them. The germline V gene encodes CDR1 LGHNA and CDR2 YSLEER. The CDR3 sequence is 14 residues long. The CDR3 DNA sequence: TGCGCCAGCAGCCAAGGGATATCAGCGGCCGAGCAGTACTTC. It translates to CASSQGISAAEQYF.

This rearrangement joins TRBV29-1 to TRBJ2-1; D might be TRBD2 (5 bases). Germline CDR1 is SQVTM and CDR2 is ANQGSEA. V shed 6 bases and J shed 6 bases, with 15 bases lying between them. The CDR3 runs 13 residues. As DNA, the CDR3 is TGCAGCGTCGTTTCGGACTCCCTCAATGAGCAGTTCTTC. Translating gives CSVVSDSLNEQFF.

The genes are TRBV6-1 and TRBJ2-2; D is perhaps TRBD1 (6 bases). CDR1 and CDR2 from the germline V gene are MNHNS and SASEGT. This CDR3 comprises 16 residues. Trimming removed 3 bases from V and 1 base from J, with 12 bases in between. The chain's CDR3 is CASSDPGQKNTGELFF. CDR3 sequence (DNA): TGTGCCAGCAGTGACCCGGGACAAAAGAACACCGGGGAGCTGTTTTTT.